This TCR beta chain was recovered during a study of blood T cell repertoires in COVID-19. Overall study: In each case, the material was cDNA or gDNA derived from T cells, B-cell-depleted T cells, or PBMCs.

This CDR3 spans 13 amino acids. CDR1 is MNHEY and CDR2 is SMNVEV in the germline V gene (reference sequence). Trimming took 5 bases from V and 0 from J, leaving 7 bases between them. Only in-frame clones appear in the TCRdb table, and some are missing; sequencing was by immunoSEQ multiplex PCR. The sample comprises some 91,000 clones, 90% of which are singletons, and about 1.7% rests with the top ten. The V gene is TRBV27, the J gene TRBJ1-1; D is unclear. The origin of this receptor is a man aged 55 to 69 with acute or convalescent COVID-19. Sequencing input: peripheral blood. The CDR3 reads CASSVEMNTEAFF. CDR3 in DNA: TGTGCCAGCAGTGTAGAAATGAACACTGAAGCTTTCTTT.